Sequencing of this TCR beta chain was carried out in a study of cytomegalovirus exposure and HLA in healthy donors. As regards this clone: The antigen is unknown. One junction end disagrees with the germline gene, perhaps due to a read error.

With 60 Vbeta and 13 Jbeta primers, the PCR was carried out. Sequencing used immunoSEQ multiplex PCR; TCRdb keeps in-frame clones, though not all of them. The listing records roughly 120,000 clones. CDR1 and CDR2 from the germline V gene are SSHAT and FNYEAQ (reference sequence). CDR3 length: 15 amino acids. Study outcomes and limitations: Researchers catalogued 160 or so TCR beta chains as cytomegalovirus-associated. Across donors, sequencing depth was assumed by presence/absence analyses to be roughly uniform. As was reported, the classifier diagnosed cytomegalovirus status with high specificity and sensitivity.

Sequenced sample: PBMCs. This TCR was recovered from a man aged 25 to 40 in good health and CMV-seronegative. V usage is TRBV7-7 and J usage is TRBJ2-7; 10 positions agree with TRBD1. CDR3 amino acids: CASSPGTGDTYEQYF. CDR3 coding DNA: TGTGCTAGCAGTCCCGGGACAGGGGATACCTACGAGCAGTACTTC.